This is a list of T cell receptor beta chains from one sample in a study of a mutant IDH1 vaccine in newly diagnosed glioma. Their specific antigens are unknown. Repertoires were generated with immunoSEQ multiplex PCR, while TCRdb's copy carries only in-frame clones and drops some. Among some 44,000 clones listed, roughly four fifths were seen once. The specimen comprised PBMCs, sampled from a glioma patient whose treatment included an IDH1 peptide vaccine. These receptors were taken from a woman in her fifties or sixties with glioma. Each CDR3 is given with its conserved first and last residue. A D gene is named only where the DNA matches it firmly. Only some rows state a clone size, as once, few, many or a class for expanded clones.

j_gene | d_gene | abundance | v_gene | CDR3nt | CDR3aa
TRBJ1-2 | TRBD1 | - | TRBV25-1 | TGTGCCAGCAGTGCCGGGGACAGGGTTTTATCTGGCTACACCTTC | CASSAGDRVLSGYTF
TRBJ1-4 | - | - | TRBV7-9 | TGTGCCAGCAGCTTAGGGACATACGCAACTAATGAAAAACTGTTTTTT | CASSLGTYATNEKLFF
TRBJ1-1 | TRBD1 | - | TRBV30 | TGTGCCTGGAGTGCCCAAGACAGGGACGACACTGAAGCTTTCTTT | CAWSAQDRDDTEAFF
TRBJ1-5 | - | - | TRBV29-1 | TGCAGCGTTGACCAGGGGAGGAATCAGCCCCAGCATTTT | CSVDQGRNQPQHF
TRBJ2-3 | - | - | TRBV19 | TGTGCCAGTAGTAACCCCTTTGCTGGGGGCACAGATACGCAGTATTTT | CASSNPFAGGTDTQYF
TRBJ2-2 | - | medium-sized | TRBV5-6 | TGTGCCAGCAGCTTGCAAAAGGGGGAGCTGTTTTTT | CASSLQKGELFF
TRBJ1-2 | - | few | TRBV28 | TGTGCCAGTACGCCAGGGAACTATGGCTACACCTTC | CASTPGNYGYTF
TRBJ1-6 | - | - | TRBV18 | TGTGCCAGCTCACCCCCAGGGTTCGATTCACCCCTCCACTTT | CASSPPGFDSPLHF
TRBJ1-4 | - | - | TRBV6-5 | TGTGCCACCGGGGCGGGAGAAAAACTGTTTTTT | CATGAGEKLFF
TRBJ1-3 | - | - | TRBV5-4 | TGTGCCAGCAGCTCTCTGACTGGCTCTGGAAACACCATATATTTT | CASSSLTGSGNTIYF
TRBJ2-3 | - | - | TRBV5-1 | TGCGCCAGCAGCGCTTTACAGAGCACAGATACGCAGTATTTT | CASSALQSTDTQYF
TRBJ1-6 | TRBD1 | - | TRBV5-5 | TGTGCCAGCAGCTTGGGGCCGGGACAGATGAATTCACCCCTCCACTTT | CASSLGPGQMNSPLHF
TRBJ1-6 | - | - | TRBV4-1 | TGCGCCAGCAGCCAAGAAGGAAGCGCCGAGGTTAATTCACCCCTCCACTTT | CASSQEGSAEVNSPLHF
TRBJ2-7 | - | - | TRBV18 | TGTGCCAGCTCACCACGGGCAGGGGTGGGCGAGCAGTACTTC | CASSPRAGVGEQYF
TRBJ1-2 | TRBD1 | - | TRBV5-1 | TGCGCCAGCAGCAAGGGGGCGAACTATGGCTACACCTTC | CASSKGANYGYTF
TRBJ2-7 | - | - | TRBV5-4 | TGTGCCAGCAGCTTGATGGGGGGTCCTTACGAGCAGTACTTC | CASSLMGGPYEQYF
TRBJ2-2 | - | - | TRBV5-1 | TGCGCCAGCAGCTTGCGGGCAGGGGCGACCGGGGAGCTGTTTTTT | CASSLRAGATGELFF
TRBJ1-2 | TRBD1 | - | TRBV25-1 | TGTGCCAGCAGTGACCAAAGGACAGGGGGCTTCTATGGCTACACCTTC | CASSDQRTGGFYGYTF
TRBJ1-3 | TRBD1 | few | TRBV28 | TGTGCCAGCAGTGTGACAGGGCAGGTTTTAGGAAACACCATATATTTT | CASSVTGQVLGNTIYF
TRBJ1-5 | - | - | TRBV5-1 | TGCGCCAGCAGCTTGGAGGGTCTGACGGGACAGCCCCAGCATTTT | CASSLEGLTGQPQHF
TRBJ2-2 | - | - | TRBV5-1 | TGCGCCAGCAGCGGATCAGGGTATGCTGAGCTGTTTTTT | CASSGSGYAELFF
TRBJ1-2 | - | - | TRBV4-2 | TGTGCCAGCAGCTTTGCGGACAACCAAAACTATGGCTACACCTTC | CASSFADNQNYGYTF
TRBJ1-4 | TRBD1 | few | TRBV5-1 | TGCGCTAGCAGACAGGGGAGAGGTGAAAAACTGTTTTTT | CASRQGRGEKLFF
TRBJ1-1 | - | - | TRBV19 | TGTGCCAGTAGTACGTCAGGGGATACTGAAGCTTTCTTT | CASSTSGDTEAFF
TRBJ2-2 | - | - | TRBV6-1 | TGTGCCAGCAGTACCGGGATGAACACCGGGGAGCTGTTTTTT | CASSTGMNTGELFF
TRBJ1-1 | - | - | TRBV7-2 | TGTGCCAGCAGCTTAGAGTGGCGCAGGAACACTGAAGCTTTCTTT | CASSLEWRRNTEAFF
TRBJ1-1 | TRBD1 | few | TRBV10-3 | TGTGCCATCGGCCTCAGGGGGGGATCGGACACTGAAGCTTTCTTT | CAIGLRGGSDTEAFF
TRBJ1-2 | - | - | TRBV19 | TGTGCCAGTAGTCCGGGCTCGGGACACCTCTATGGCTACACCTTC | CASSPGSGHLYGYTF
TRBJ2-7 | TRBD1 | - | TRBV28 | TGTGCCAGCAGTTTAGCAGGGGGCCTAAACGAGCAGTACTTC | CASSLAGGLNEQYF
TRBJ1-1 | - | - | TRBV7-2 | TGTGCCAGCAGCTTTAACAGGGTGAACACTGAAGCTTTCTTT | CASSFNRVNTEAFF
TRBJ1-1 | - | - | TRBV10-3 | TGTGCCATCAGACCAGGAGGAACTGAAGCTTTCTTT | CAIRPGGTEAFF
TRBJ2-7 | - | - | TRBV19 | TGTGCCAGTAGTATAGTGGCCGGAGGAAGCTCCTACGAGCAGTACTTC | CASSIVAGGSSYEQYF
TRBJ1-6 | - | - | TRBV6-5 | TGTGCCAGCAGGCTTGGCCATAATTCACCCCTCCACTTT | CASRLGHNSPLHF
TRBJ1-2 | - | - | TRBV19 | TGTGCCAGTAGTATCTCATACGGCTCTAACTATGGCTACACCTTC | CASSISYGSNYGYTF
TRBJ1-2 | - | - | TRBV4-3 | TGCGCCAGCAGCCAAGTCAGGGGCTATGGCTACACCTTC | CASSQVRGYGYTF
TRBJ1-2 | - | - | TRBV4-1 | TGCGCCAGCAGCCAAGGTGGCTCTAACTATGGCTACACCTTC | CASSQGGSNYGYTF
TRBJ2-5 | TRBD2 | - | TRBV29-1 | TGCAGCGTTGCCTACTCCGGGACAGGTGGACTAGCGGGGGAAGAGACCCAGTACTTC | CSVAYSGTGGLAGEETQYF
TRBJ2-2 | TRBD1 | - | TRBV19 | TGTGCCAGTAAAACAACAGGGGGCGCGGGCGGGGAGCTGTTTTTT | CASKTTGGAGGELFF
TRBJ2-3 | TRBD2 | - | TRBV4-1 | TGCGCCAGCAGCCAAGAAAAGCGGGGGGGTTCCACAGATACGCAGTATTTT | CASSQEKRGGSTDTQYF
TRBJ2-6 | - | - | TRBV14 | TGTGCCAGCAGCCAAGATGCAGGCAAAGGGGCCAACGTCCTGACTTTC | CASSQDAGKGANVLTF
TRBJ1-2 | - | - | TRBV15 | TGTGCCACCAGCGTACTTCGACAGGCTGGCTACACCTTC | CATSVLRQAGYTF
TRBJ1-2 | - | few | TRBV5-1 | TGCGCCAGCAGCTTGGCCGACACATATGGCTACACCTTC | CASSLADTYGYTF
TRBJ1-2 | TRBD1 | - | TRBV7-2 | TGTGCCAGCAGCTTAGTTTACAGGGGGCAAGGTGGCTACACCTTC | CASSLVYRGQGGYTF
TRBJ1-2 | TRBD1 | - | TRBV2 | TGTGCCAGCAGTGAAGTCGACAGGGGGTATGGCTACACCTTC | CASSEVDRGYGYTF
TRBJ2-1 | - | - | TRBV7-9 | TGTGCCAGCAGCCCCACCCAGCGGTGGGCCTACAATGAGCAGTTCTTC | CASSPTQRWAYNEQFF
TRBJ1-1 | TRBD1 | - | TRBV18 | TGTGCCAGCTCACCACCCGAAGCAGGGGGCACTGAAGCTTTCTTT | CASSPPEAGGTEAFF